These 18 T cell receptor beta chains came from one sample sequenced in a study of CD4 and CD8 cells across lung adenocarcinoma regions. Using its own MiXCR run on the PCR reads, TCRdb lists one record per CDR3 protein. The sample has 5,000 to 7,000 distinct CDR3 sequences; roughly 48% are singletons. The sequencing input was CD4+ T cells from the center of a lung tumor. These receptors originate from a female donor with lung adenocarcinoma. The CD4 and CD8 labels of this study may be unreliable.

Remarks on this clonotype: Germline is not matched at one junction end, which may reflect a read error. The V and J genes are TRBV4-1 and TRBJ2-3, with no clear D. This CDR3 contains 16 residues. Germline values: CDR1 MGHRA, CDR2 YSYEKL. In DNA, the CDR3 is TGCGCCAGCAGCCCGGACCGACCACGTAGCACAGAGACGCAGTATTTC. Translation: CASSPDRPRSTETQYF.

About this clonotype itself: The junction differs from germline at one of its ends, possibly a read error. V and J are TRBV6-1 and TRBJ2-3; a possible D gene is TRBD2 (7 bases). The CDR3 is made up of 15 amino acids. The germline V gene has CDR1 MNHNS and CDR2 SASEGT. CDR3 region: CASSGGGRDTETQYF. The CDR3, as DNA: TGTGCCAGCAGTGGGGGAGGGAGGGACACAGAGACGCAGTATTTT.

The rearrangement joins TRBV27 to TRBJ2-3; 9 nucleotides match TRBD2. CDR3 length: 15 residues. V lost 6 bases to trimming and J lost 7 bases; unmatched junction nucleotides: 11. The germline V gene encodes CDR1 MNHEY and CDR2 SMNVEV (reference sequence). The chain's CDR3 is CASRSEASGTNTQYF. The CDR3 bases are TGTGCCAGCAGATCCGAGGCTAGCGGGACAAATACGCAGTATTTT.

As regards this clonotype: This clone may be a read error of a much larger clone one base away. The V gene is TRBV9, the J gene TRBJ2-1; 7 bases line up with TRBD2. Germline V CDR1 and CDR2: SGDLS, YYNGEE. V dropped 4 bases and J dropped 2; count of bases not matched to a gene: 9. The CDR3 is 16 amino acids. The DNA for the CDR3 is TGTGCCAGCAGCCGTAGATTCGGGGGGACCTACAATGAGCAGTTCTTC. Translation: CASSRRFGGTYNEQFF.

This clonotype is labeled as medium-sized (0.01 to 0.1%). CDR3 sequence reads: CAISETQGRRETQYF. CDR3 nucleotides: TGTGCCATCAGTGAAACCCAGGGGAGGCGCGAGACCCAGTACTTC. V usage is TRBV10-3 and J usage is TRBJ2-5, with D possibly called TRBD1 or TRBD2 (6 bases each). Trimming removed 3 bases from V and 5 bases from J, with 16 bases in between. CDR1 is ENHRY and CDR2 is SYGVKD in the germline V gene. The CDR3 extends over 15 amino acids.

This clonotype is termed medium-sized (0.01 to 0.1%). The rearrangement links TRBV6-5 to TRBJ1-6; TRBD1 might be the D (6 bases). The CDR3 extends over 17 amino acids. V gave up 4 bases and J gave up 0 bases, with 13 bases separating them. Germline CDR1 reads MNHEY; CDR2 reads SVGAGI. This CDR3 is CASSLLGQSSYNSPLHF. DNA for the CDR3: TGTGCCAGCAGTTTACTAGGACAGAGCTCCTATAATTCACCCCTCCACTTT.

V usage is TRBV7-2 and J usage is TRBJ2-1; D is undetermined. V gave up 5 bases and J gave up 6 bases, with 14 bases separating them. The CDR3 loop spans 14 amino acids. From germline, CDR1 is SGHTA and CDR2 FQGNSA. CDR3 residues: CASSVRPVGNEQFF. The CDR3 nucleotides read TGTGCCAGCAGCGTCCGGCCCGTGGGCAATGAGCAGTTCTTC. Looking up the rest from reference TRBV7-2 and TRBJ2-1 gives the full variable domain: GAGVSQSPSNKVTEKGKDVELRCDPISGHTALYWYRQSLGQGLEFLIYFQGNSAPDKSGLPSDRFSAERTGGSVSTLTIQRTQQEDSAVYLCASSVRPVGNEQFFGPGTRLTVL.

The V and J genes are TRBV6-2 or TRBV6-3 and TRBJ2-4; weak D call: TRBD1 (6 bases). Germline CDR1 reads MNHEY; CDR2 reads SVGEGT. Trimming left V 2 bases short and J 10 bases short, with 12 bases between. CDR3 length: 13 amino acids. The DNA of the CDR3 is TGTGCCAGCAGTTACACTTCAGACAGGATTCAGTACTTC. This encodes CASSYTSDRIQYF.

This clonotype was picked up a small number of times. The chain uses TRBV6-1 and TRBJ2-4; tentatively, D is TRBD1 or TRBD2 (5 bases each). Matching the DNA end better, TRBJ2-5 makes the J call doubtful. CDR3 length: 15 amino acids. In germline, CDR1 is MNHNS, CDR2 SASEGT. The CDR3, as DNA: TGTGCCAGCAGGACGGGACGGAGGCAGGTAGAGACCCAGTACTTC. Amino acid sequence: CASRTGRRQVETQYF.

By share, this clonotype counts as medium-sized. V is TRBV6-1 and J is TRBJ2-1; D ambiguous. The DNA end is a closer match to TRBJ2-7, so the J assignment may be wrong. Germline V lookup: CDR1 MNHNS, CDR2 SASEGT. This CDR3 region has 14 residues. The CDR3: CASSERVGIAEQYF. The CDR3 DNA is TGTGCCAGCAGTGAAAGGGTGGGAATAGCCGAGCAGTACTTC.

This clonotype was recorded many times. The chain combines TRBV6-5 with TRBJ2-5; 9 bases map to TRBD2. V dropped 6 bases and J dropped 5; count of bases not matched to a gene: 10. The CDR3 totals 15 residues. Germline CDR1 MNHEY, CDR2 SVGAGI. The CDR3: CASRGASGMGETQYF. The CDR3 nucleotides are TGTGCCAGCAGGGGGGCTAGCGGGATGGGGGAGACCCAGTACTTC.

This clonotype appeared a few times. Compared with germline, one end of the junction differs, possibly owing to a read error. The CDR3 reads CATSDLARDQETQYF. Here the CDR3 DNA reads TGTGCCACCAGTGATTTAGCCAGGGACCAGGAGACCCAGTACTTC. The chain has TRBV24-1 and TRBJ2-5; D is perhaps TRBD1 or TRBD2 (5 bases each). This CDR3 region has 15 residues. Germline-derived CDR1 and CDR2 are KGHDR and SFDVKD.

This clonotype was seen a single time. As DNA, the CDR3 is TGTGCCAGCAAATCGCGGGAGAGAGCCAAAGACACGCAGTATTTT. It is translated as CASKSRERAKDTQYF. This chain links TRBV28 with TRBJ2-3; TRBD2 matches 7 bases. The V gene's germline CDR1 is MDHEN and CDR2 SYDVKM. V dropped 7 bases and J dropped 9; count of bases not matched to a gene: 16. The CDR3 is 15 residues long.

A note on this clonotype: Since no conserved phenylalanine or tryptophan closes the CDR3, a read error is the likely cause. No DNA is shown, since the ends of the CDR3 on it are uncertain; the CDR3 is the one TCRdb lists. The J gene is TRBJ2-5, the V gene TRBV11-1. Looked up from germline, CDR1 is SGHAT and CDR2 is FQDESV (reference sequence). The CDR3 spans 14 amino acids, including both terminal residues. This CDR3 reads CASSLDVYQETQFL.

The gene calls are TRBV11-2 and TRBJ2-5, with TRBD1 identical over 7 bases. The end of the DNA is better explained by TRBJ2-7, so the J call may be wrong. This CDR3 is built from 14 residues. The V gene's germline CDR1 is SGHAT and CDR2 FQNNGV. Written as DNA, the CDR3 is TGTGCCAGCAGCGAGGGGGCGAAGGTCTACGAGCAGTACTTC. It specifies CASSEGAKVYEQYF.

The V gene is TRBV6-5, the J gene TRBJ2-3; TRBD2 aligns across 7 bases. The V gene end was trimmed by 4 bases and the J gene end by 0 bases; junction bases not matched to a gene: 4. CDR3 size: 15 residues. In germline, CDR1 is MNHEY, CDR2 SVGAGI. The DNA for the CDR3 is TGTGCCAGCAGTTCGACTAGCCTTAGCACAGATACGCAGTATTTT. Translating it yields CASSSTSLSTDTQYF.

Concerning this clonotype itself: No conserved phenylalanine or tryptophan ends this CDR3, so it is likely a read error. This chain joins TRBV10-1 and TRBJ2-1; D is undetermined. Germline V gene data show CDR1 as WNHNN and CDR2 as SYGVQD (reference sequence). CDR3 length: 11 residues. V was trimmed by 3 bases and J by 7 bases, leaving 4 bases between them. CDR3: CASSERNEQFS. In DNA, the CDR3 is TGCGCCAGCAGTGAACGAAATGAGCAGTTCTCC.

The J gene is TRBJ2-1, the V gene TRBV6-1, with D possibly matching TRBD2 (5 bases). The J call may be wrong; the DNA end is better matched by TRBJ2-5. The CDR3 has 14 residues. Per germline, CDR1 MNHNS and CDR2 SASEGT. The CDR3 sequence is CASSPPRGQETQYF. The DNA of the CDR3 is TGTGCCAGCAGTCCCCCCCGGGGACAAGAGACCCAGTACTTC.